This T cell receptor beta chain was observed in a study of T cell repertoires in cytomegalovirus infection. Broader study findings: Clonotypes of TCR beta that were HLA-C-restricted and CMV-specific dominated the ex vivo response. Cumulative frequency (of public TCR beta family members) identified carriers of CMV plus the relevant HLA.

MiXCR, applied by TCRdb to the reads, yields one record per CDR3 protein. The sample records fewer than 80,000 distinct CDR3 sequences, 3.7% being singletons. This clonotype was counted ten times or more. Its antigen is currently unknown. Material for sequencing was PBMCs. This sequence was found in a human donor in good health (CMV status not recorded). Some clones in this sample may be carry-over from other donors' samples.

CDR3 amino acids: CASTSEGHWGYTF. CDR3 DNA sequence: TGTGCCAGCACCTCGGAGGGGCACTGGGGCTACACCTTC. V gene TRBV12-3 or TRBV12-4 combines with J gene TRBJ1-2, with a possible D match to TRBD1 (5 bases). V lost 7 bases to trimming and J lost 8 bases, with 17 bases between them. This CDR3 comprises 13 residues.